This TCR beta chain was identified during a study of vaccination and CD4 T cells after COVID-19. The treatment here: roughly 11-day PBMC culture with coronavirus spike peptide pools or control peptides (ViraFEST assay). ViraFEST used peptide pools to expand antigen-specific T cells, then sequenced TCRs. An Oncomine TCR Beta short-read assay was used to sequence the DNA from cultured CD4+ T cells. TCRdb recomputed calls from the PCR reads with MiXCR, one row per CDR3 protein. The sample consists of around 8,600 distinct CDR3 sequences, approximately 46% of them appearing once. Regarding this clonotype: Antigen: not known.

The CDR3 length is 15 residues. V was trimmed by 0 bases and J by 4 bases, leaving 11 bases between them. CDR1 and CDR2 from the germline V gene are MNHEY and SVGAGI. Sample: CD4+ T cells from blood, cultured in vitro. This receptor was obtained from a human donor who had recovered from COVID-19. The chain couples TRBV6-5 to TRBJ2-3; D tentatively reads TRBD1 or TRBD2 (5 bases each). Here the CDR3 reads CASSYSSLGADTQYF. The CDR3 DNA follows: TGTGCCAGCAGTTACTCGTCCCTGGGGGCAGATACGCAGTATTTT.